Below are 28 T cell receptor beta chains sequenced from a single sample in a study of long-term antiretroviral therapy in people with HIV. Version v3.0 of the immunoSEQ assay ran at survey level. The protocol was immunoSEQ multiplex PCR, while the TCRdb copy is restricted to in-frame clones and leaves out a portion. The data contain over 25,000 clones, over 90% of them singletons. This material consisted of unsorted PBMCs, taken 6.2 years after starting antiretroviral therapy. These receptors all come from a man in his forties or fifties with HIV.

J is TRBJ1-1 and V is TRBV7-3; tentative D call: TRBD1 (5 bases). CDR1 and CDR2 (germline): SGHTA, FQGTGA. CDR3 length equals 16 residues. Trimming cost V 1 base and J 3 bases, with 15 bases left between them. The CDR3 region has the DNA TGTGCCAGCAGCTTAAAATCCGGGGGGAGGTACACTGAAGCTTTCTTT. It is translated as CASSLKSGGRYTEAFF.

This chain joins TRBV2 and TRBJ2-1; 7 bases map to TRBD2. Germline assignment: CDR1 SNHLY and CDR2 FYNNEI. The V and J ends lost 9 bases and 4 bases, in that order; junction bases with no gene match: 6. CDR3 length: 13 amino acids. For the CDR3, the DNA is TGTGCCAGGCGTGGGGGGGTATACAATGAGCAGTTCTTC. Encoded protein: CARRGGVYNEQFF. Together with reference TRBV2 and TRBJ2-1, the CDR3 gives the full variable domain: EPEVTQTPSHQVTQMGQEVILRCVPISNHLYFYWYRQILGQKVEFLVSFYNNEISEKSEIFDDQFSVERPDGSNFTLKIRSTKLEDSAMYFCARRGGVYNEQFFGPGTRLTVL.

This clone was observed a single time. This sequence joins TRBV9 and TRBJ2-1, with D possibly being TRBD1 (6 bases). In germline, CDR1 is SGDLS, CDR2 YYNGEE. This CDR3 has 15 amino acids. V dropped 1 base and J dropped 0 bases, with 8 bases sitting between them. The CDR3 region is CASSVQGSSYNEQFF. The CDR3 DNA is TGTGCCAGCAGCGTACAGGGGTCCTCCTACAATGAGCAGTTCTTC.

This chain connects TRBV19 to TRBJ2-5; D gene uncertain. Trimming left V 3 bases short and J 2 bases short, with 10 bases between. Germline CDR1 and CDR2: LNHDA and SQIVND (reference sequence). CDR3 size: 14 residues. The CDR3 coding sequence is TGTGCCAGTAGTATTGGGTCTGCACAAGAGACCCAGTACTTC. This codes for CASSIGSAQETQYF. The full variable domain, with the rest looked up from reference TRBV19 and TRBJ2-5, is DGGITQSPKYLFRKEGQNVTLSCEQNLNHDAMYWYRQDPGQGLRLIYYSQIVNDFQKGDIAEGYSVSREKKESFPLTVTSAQKNPTAFYLCASSIGSAQETQYFGPGTRLLVL.

The chain is built from TRBV5-6 and TRBJ1-2; D call uncertain. There are 15 residues in the CDR3. The V end was cut by 7 bases, the J end by 7 bases, with 23 bases between. Germline V gene data show CDR1 as SGHDT and CDR2 as YYEEEE. CDR3 nucleotide sequence: TGTGCCAGCCCGCCCTTCCATGGCGAAAAAAGTGGCTACACCTTC. Residues: CASPPFHGEKSGYTF.

This clone has just a few counts. The CDR3 sequence is CASSFGTGGNTEAFF. As DNA, the CDR3 is TGTGCCAGCAGCTTTGGGACAGGGGGAAACACTGAAGCTTTCTTT. The rearrangement links TRBV11-2 to TRBJ1-1; TRBD1 matches 11 bases. Trimming took 3 bases from V and 2 from J; bases not matched to a gene: 2. Germline CDR1 SGHAT, CDR2 FQNNGV. This CDR3 has 15 amino acids. Full variable domain (remainder filled in from reference TRBV11-2 and TRBJ1-1): EAGVAQSPRYKIIEKRQSVAFWCNPISGHATLYWYQQILGQGPKLLIQFQNNGVVDDSQLPKDRFSAERLKGVDSTLKIQPAKLEDSAVYLCASSFGTGGNTEAFFGQGTRLTVV.

The chain employs TRBV5-1 and TRBJ1-1; D gene ambiguous. The germline gives CDR1 SGHRS, CDR2 YFSETQ. The CDR3 loop spans 13 amino acids. The V end was cut by 6 bases, the J end by 0 bases, with 9 bases between. The CDR3 sequence is CASNDLMNTEAFF. CDR3 sequence (DNA): TGCGCCAGCAACGACTTAATGAACACTGAAGCTTTCTTT.

This clone was counted a few times. The V call is TRBV7-9, the J call TRBJ1-5, with D uncertain. Trimming took 3 bases from V and 1 from J, leaving 19 bases between them. Germline V lookup: CDR1 SEHNR, CDR2 FQNEAQ (reference sequence). The CDR3 extends over 18 amino acids. The DNA of the CDR3 is TGTGCCAGCAGCTTGGGAGACTCCCCGAGGGTGAGCAATCAGCCCCAGCATTTT. Its translation is CASSLGDSPRVSNQPQHF.

The J gene is TRBJ1-1, the V gene TRBV7-3; weak D call: TRBD1 (6 bases). V lost 2 bases, J lost 3 bases, and 13 bases lay in between. This CDR3 contains 15 residues. CDR1 and CDR2 from the germline V gene are SGHTA and FQGTGA. The CDR3 region has the DNA TGTGCCAGCAGCTTAGCTAACAGGGCCGACACTGAAGCTTTCTTT. Its protein product is CASSLANRADTEAFF.

This clone was detected once. The rearrangement joins TRBV18 to TRBJ1-2; possible D gene TRBD1, 6 bases. Trimming removed 4 bases at V and 8 bases at J, with 14 bases between. Germline V gene data show CDR1 as KGHSH and CDR2 as LQKENI. The CDR3 runs 13 residues. CDR3 sequence reads: CASSLTGNEGYTF. CDR3 in DNA: TGTGCCAGCTCACTCACAGGGAATGAGGGCTACACCTTC.

This sequence joins TRBV19 and TRBJ1-1, with TRBD1 as a possible D gene (5 bases). The CDR3 totals 11 residues. Germline-derived CDR1 and CDR2 are LNHDA and SQIVND (reference sequence). V lost 1 base to trimming and J lost 11 bases, with 8 bases between them. The CDR3 DNA reads TGTGCCAGTAGTATAGGGGGCAGGGCTTTCTTT. This translates into CASSIGGRAFF.

This chain joins TRBV27 and TRBJ1-4; tentative D call: TRBD1 (5 bases). With 5 bases removed from V and 4 bases from J, the gap between germline ends came to 11 bases. This CDR3 is 14 amino acids long. CDR1 and CDR2 from the germline V gene are MNHEY and SMNVEV (reference sequence). The chain's CDR3 is CASSLGRHNEKLFF. DNA of the CDR3: TGTGCCAGCAGTCTGGGACGGCATAATGAAAAACTGTTTTTT.

The chain recombines TRBV6-5 with TRBJ1-2, with D possibly matching TRBD1 (6 bases). Germline-derived CDR1 and CDR2 are MNHEY and SVGAGI. V was trimmed by 4 bases and J by 14 bases, leaving 20 bases between them. The CDR3 totals 13 residues. CDR3 region: CASSSDRNGKGTF. The CDR3, as DNA: TGTGCCAGCAGTTCCGACAGGAACGGCAAGGGGACCTTC.

This chain links TRBV5-4 with TRBJ2-7; no definite D call. Trimming took off 0 bases at V and 3 bases at J, with 4 bases between the two ends. Per the germline V gene, CDR1 is SGHNT and CDR2 is YYREEE (reference sequence). CDR3 length: 12 amino acids. The CDR3 DNA follows: TGTGCCAGCAGCTTGGGACTCTACGAGCAGTACTTC. Its translation: CASSLGLYEQYF.

J is TRBJ2-3 and V is TRBV30; TRBD2 aligns across 7 bases. The V and J ends lost 2 bases and 2 bases, in that order; junction bases with no gene match: 7. Germline V gives CDR1 GTSNPN, CDR2 SVGIG (reference sequence). CDR3 size: 15 residues. The CDR3 nucleotides are TGTGCCTGGAGTAGTCTAGCGGTACACACAGATACGCAGTATTTT. This encodes CAWSSLAVHTDTQYF. Filled out from reference TRBV30 and TRBJ2-3, the complete variable domain reads SQTIHQWPATLVQPVGSPLSLECTVEGTSNPNLYWYRQAAGRGLQLLFYSVGIGQISSEVPQNLSASRPQDRQFILSSKKLLLSDSGFYLCAWSSLAVHTDTQYFGPGTRLTVL.

The chain couples TRBV4-1 to TRBJ2-7; D may be TRBD2 (6 bases). The V end lost 4 bases, the J end lost 7 bases, and 17 bases lay between the germline ends. CDR1 MGHRA and CDR2 YSYEKL come from the germline V gene. This CDR3 region has 14 residues. The CDR3 reads CASSPGGGWIEQYF. CDR3 sequence (DNA): TGCGCCAGCAGCCCAGGAGGAGGGTGGATTGAGCAGTACTTC.

The CDR3: CASSESVYAGELFF. The DNA for the CDR3 is TGCGCCAGCAGTGAGTCGGTATATGCCGGGGAGCTGTTTTTT. This chain connects TRBV10-1 to TRBJ2-2, with D uncertain. CDR1 is WNHNN and CDR2 is SYGVQD in the germline V gene (reference sequence). V was clipped by 0 bases and J by 6 bases, with 8 bases between them. The CDR3 spans 14 residues.

The chain carries TRBV5-4 and TRBJ2-6; possibly TRBD2 for D (5 bases). The length of the CDR3 is 16 residues. Trimming cost V 1 base and J 15 bases, with 23 bases left between them. CDR1 is SGHNT, CDR2 YYREEE, per germline (reference sequence). The CDR3 region has the DNA TGTGCCAGCAGCTTGAATCTAGCCTCGTTACCCTCTCCCCTGACTTTC. Encoded protein: CASSLNLASLPSPLTF.

V is TRBV10-3 and J is TRBJ1-2; TRBD1 is a possible D gene (5 bases). The CDR3 is made up of 13 amino acids. The germline V and J ends were trimmed by 5 bases and 2 bases, with 9 bases remaining between them. Germline CDR1 and CDR2: ENHRY and SYGVKD. CDR3 sequence: CAISPDSNYGYTF. In nucleotides, the CDR3 is TGTGCCATCAGTCCCGACAGCAACTATGGCTACACCTTC.

This clone is a singleton in its sample. Mismatch with germline at one junction end may stem from a read error. The J gene is TRBJ1-1, the V gene TRBV7-7; no clear D gene. This CDR3 region has 13 residues. The germline CDR1 and CDR2 sequences are SSHAT and FNYEAQ (reference sequence). The CDR3 spells CASSLSVNTEAFF. CDR3 DNA sequence: TGTGCTAGCAGCTTAAGTGTGAACACTGAAGCTTTCTTT.

J is TRBJ1-2 and V is TRBV7-6; D perhaps matches TRBD1 (5 bases). There are 13 residues in the CDR3. Germline-derived CDR1 and CDR2 are SGHVS and FNYEAQ. Trimming left V 4 bases short and J 9 bases short, with 15 bases between. The CDR3 DNA follows: TGTGCCAGCAGCTCGGGGGGAAGTTGGAGCTACACCTTC. Amino acids: CASSSGGSWSYTF.

This chain connects TRBV5-4 to TRBJ1-1; D uncertain. CDR1 is SGHNT and CDR2 is YYREEE in the germline V gene (reference sequence). Deletions cut 6 bases from V and 0 bases from J, with 12 bases between. The CDR3 extends over 14 amino acids. The CDR3 DNA sequence: TGTGCCAGCACCGAAAGCCAGGTGAACACTGAAGCTTTCTTT. Its translation: CASTESQVNTEAFF.

This rearrangement joins TRBV25-1 to TRBJ1-2, with 8 bases lining up with TRBD1. This CDR3 has 13 residues. V trimming: 1 base; J trimming: 8 bases; junction bases outside the gene matches: 3. Germline V CDR1 and CDR2: MGHDK, SYGVNS. CDR3 region: CASSEWAGGGYTF. CDR3 coding DNA: TGTGCCAGCAGTGAATGGGCAGGGGGCGGCTACACCTTC.

This rearrangement joins TRBV9 to TRBJ2-1, with 13 bases aligning to TRBD2. Germline CDR1 reads SGDLS; CDR2 reads YYNGEE. Trimming cost V 4 bases and J 4 bases; bases outside gene matches: 11. The CDR3 has 18 amino acids. The CDR3 region has the DNA TGTGCCAGCAGCCCCACTAGCGGGGGGGCCGGAACGTACAATGAGCAGTTCTTC. Its protein product is CASSPTSGGAGTYNEQFF.

This chain uses TRBV27 with TRBJ2-1; no definite D call. This CDR3 contains 15 residues. Germline-derived CDR1 and CDR2 are MNHEY and SMNVEV (reference sequence). Trimming took off 4 bases at V and 7 bases at J, with 17 bases between the two ends. DNA for the CDR3: TGTGCCAGCAGTTCCCTCGGCCCTAAGGTAAATGAGCAGTTCTTC. Residues: CASSSLGPKVNEQFF.

This sequence joins TRBV5-6 and TRBJ2-6; TRBD1 or TRBD2 may be the D gene (7 bases each). The germline V and J ends were trimmed by 3 bases and 4 bases, with 20 bases remaining between them. The germline V gene has CDR1 SGHDT and CDR2 YYEEEE. The CDR3 loop spans 18 amino acids. CDR3 in DNA: TGTGCCAGCAGCTGGGAGGGGGCCTTCTTTTCGGGGGCCAACGTCCTGACTTTC. As protein: CASSWEGAFFSGANVLTF. The complete variable domain, with remaining parts taken from reference TRBV5-6 and TRBJ2-6, reads DAGVTQSPTHLIKTRGQQVTLRCSPKSGHDTVSWYQQALGQGPQFIFQYYEEEERQRGNFPDRFSGHQFPNYSSELNVNALLLGDSALYLCASSWEGAFFSGANVLTFGAGSRLTVL.

This clone came up a few times. V is TRBV6-5 and J is TRBJ1-6; D not resolved. V lost 6 bases to trimming and J lost 8 bases, with 8 bases between them. Germline V gene data show CDR1 as MNHEY and CDR2 as SVGAGI. The CDR3 is 12 residues long. The CDR3 nucleotides read TGTGCCAGCAGGACACTTGATTCACCCCTCCACTTT. Amino acids: CASRTLDSPLHF.

The J gene is TRBJ2-5, the V gene TRBV6-1; D may be TRBD2 (7 bases). The CDR3 sequence is 15 residues long. The V end lost 3 bases, the J end lost 5 bases, and 16 bases lay between the germline ends. The germline CDR1 and CDR2 sequences are MNHNS and SASEGT. CDR3 in amino acids: CASSEEGGRKETQYF. DNA of the CDR3: TGTGCCAGCAGTGAGGAGGGGGGGAGGAAGGAGACCCAGTACTTC.